This T cell receptor beta chain was sequenced for a study of blood T cell repertoires in COVID-19. About the study: Some COVID-19 samples were acute and others convalescent; all came from the United States, Italy and Spain. PBMCs, B-cell-depleted T cells, or T cells provided the cDNA or gDNA that made up the material.

Germline-derived CDR1 and CDR2 are SGHTA and FQGNSA. Trimming at V came to 7 bases and at J to 2 bases, leaving 11 bases not matched to a gene. The CDR3 is 18 residues long. Source study methods: How many nucleated cells were present was estimated from reference gene primer amplification. Sequenced by immunoSEQ multiplex PCR; TCRdb stores in-frame clones only, minus some. For V, J and clone size, that table is used; D and trimming come from the DNA. The table includes just over 30,000 clones, roughly 90% detected once. Sequencing input: peripheral blood. This rearrangement joins TRBV7-2 to TRBJ2-7; 16 positions match TRBD2. The receptor was derived from a woman aged 40-49 years with active or convalescent COVID-19. CDR3 nucleotide sequence: TGTGCCAGCAACTATCATACCGGGACTAGCGGGGGGGCCTACGAGCAGTACTTC. Residues: CASNYHTGTSGGAYEQYF.